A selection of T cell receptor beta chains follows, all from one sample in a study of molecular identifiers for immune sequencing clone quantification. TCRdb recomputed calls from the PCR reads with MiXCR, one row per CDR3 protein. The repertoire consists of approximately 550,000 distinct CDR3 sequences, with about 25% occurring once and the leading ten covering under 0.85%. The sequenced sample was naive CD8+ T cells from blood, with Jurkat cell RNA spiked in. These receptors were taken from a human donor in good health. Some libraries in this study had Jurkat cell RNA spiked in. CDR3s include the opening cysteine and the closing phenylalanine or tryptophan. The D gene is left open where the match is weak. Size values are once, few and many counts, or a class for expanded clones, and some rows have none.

CDR3: CASSLQGTIAYLNQETPYF
DNA: TGTGCCAGCAGCCTTCAAGGGACTATCGCCTACCTCAACCAAGAGACCCCGTACTTC
D: NA
J: TRBJ2-5
size: NA
V: TRBV21-1

CDR3: CASSLAGWGAGDTQYF
DNA: TGTGCCAGCAGCTTGGCCGGCTGGGGGGCGGGAGATACGCAGTATTTT
D: NA
J: TRBJ2-3
size: NA
V: TRBV5-6

CDR3: CATSVSGAYEQYF
DNA: TGTGCCACCAGTGTATCAGGGGCGTACGAGCAGTACTTC
D: NA
J: TRBJ2-7
size: few
V: TRBV24-1

CDR3: CATQQGGLEAFF
DNA: TGTGCCACACAACAGGGGGGCCTTGAAGCTTTCTTT
D: TRBD1
J: TRBJ1-1
size: few
V: TRBV10-3

CDR3: CASSYRAGPNTGELFF
DNA: TGTGCCAGTAGCTACCGAGCGGGACCGAACACCGGGGAGCTGTTTTTT
D: TRBD2
J: TRBJ2-2
size: once
V: TRBV19

CDR3: CASSMAGIHYTEAFF
DNA: TGTGCCAGTAGTATGGCAGGAATACATTACACTGAAGCTTTCTTT
D: NA
J: TRBJ1-1
size: NA
V: TRBV19

CDR3: CAANGDDSTVYTF
DNA: TGTGCCGCAAACGGAGATGACAGTACTGTCTACACCTTC
D: NA
J: TRBJ1-2
size: many
V: TRBV7-9

CDR3: CASLDRGLTEAFF
DNA: TGTGCCAGCCTTGACAGGGGGCTGACTGAAGCTTTCTTT
D: TRBD1
J: TRBJ1-1
size: many
V: TRBV6-2/TRBV6-3

CDR3: CASSSFHDRGTDTQYF
DNA: TGTGCCAGCAGCTCGTTCCATGACAGGGGCACAGATACGCAGTATTTT
D: TRBD1
J: TRBJ2-3
size: NA
V: TRBV13

CDR3: CISVPEAYSRRNEKLFF
DNA: NA
D: NA
J: TRBJ1-4
size: NA
V: TRBV7-5

CDR3: CSARGLRTGYEQYF
DNA: TGCAGTGCTAGAGGCCTGAGGACAGGGTACGAGCAGTACTTC
D: TRBD1
J: TRBJ2-7
size: few
V: TRBV20-1

CDR3: CASSQDSYRGSSYNSPLHF
DNA: TGCGCCAGCAGCCAAGACTCCTACAGGGGGAGCTCCTATAATTCACCCCTCCACTTT
D: TRBD1
J: TRBJ1-6
size: NA
V: TRBV4-3

CDR3: CASSLGGSGETQYF
DNA: TGTGCCAGCAGCTTGGGCGGGAGTGGAGAGACCCAGTACTTC
D: TRBD2
J: TRBJ2-5
size: once
V: TRBV13

CDR3: CSAIAYSVGETQYF
DNA: TGCAGTGCTATAGCATACTCGGTGGGGGAGACCCAGTACTTC
D: NA
J: TRBJ2-5
size: few
V: TRBV20-1

CDR3: CASETGTRSNQPQHF
DNA: TGTGCCAGTGAAACCGGGACAAGAAGTAATCAGCCCCAGCATTTT
D: NA
J: TRBJ1-5
size: few
V: TRBV19

CDR3: CASSAIDSSYEQYF
DNA: TGTGCCAGCAGCGCGATTGACAGTTCCTACGAGCAGTACTTC
D: NA
J: TRBJ2-7
size: once
V: TRBV5-3

CDR3: CASSDRDSSNTGELFF
DNA: TGTGCCAGCAGCGACCGGGACAGCTCGAACACCGGGGAGCTGTTTTTT
D: TRBD1
J: TRBJ2-2
size: few
V: TRBV7-9

CDR3: CASSPRQSLNSNQPQHF
DNA: TGTGCCAGCAGCCCGAGACAGAGTTTAAATAGCAATCAGCCCCAGCATTTT
D: NA
J: TRBJ1-5
size: many
V: TRBV7-2

CDR3: CASTEETGLSSYNEQFF
DNA: TGTGCCAGCACGGAAGAAACAGGGCTCAGCTCCTACAATGAGCAGTTCTTC
D: NA
J: TRBJ2-1
size: NA
V: TRBV7-9